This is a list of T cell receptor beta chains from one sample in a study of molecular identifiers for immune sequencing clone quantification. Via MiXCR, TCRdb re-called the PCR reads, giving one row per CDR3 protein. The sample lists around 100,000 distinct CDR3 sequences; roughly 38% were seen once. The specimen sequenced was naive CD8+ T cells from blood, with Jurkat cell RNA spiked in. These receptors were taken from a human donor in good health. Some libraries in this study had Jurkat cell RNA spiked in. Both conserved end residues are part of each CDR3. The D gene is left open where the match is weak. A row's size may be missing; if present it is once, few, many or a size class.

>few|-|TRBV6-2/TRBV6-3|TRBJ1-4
CASRPGPGNEKLFF
TGTGCCAGCAGGCCCGGGCCGGGGAATGAAAAACTGTTTTTT
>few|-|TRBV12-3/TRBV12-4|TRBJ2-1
CASFLGGDNEQFF
TGTGCCAGCTTCTTAGGCGGGGACAATGAGCAGTTCTTC
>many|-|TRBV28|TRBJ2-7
CASLSYDYYEQYF
TGTGCCAGCCTGTCGTATGATTACTACGAGCAGTACTTC
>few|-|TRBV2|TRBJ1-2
CARPRVDYGYTF
TGTGCCAGGCCAAGGGTAGACTATGGCTACACCTTC
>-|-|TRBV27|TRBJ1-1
CASSPGTLNTEAFF
TGTGCCAGCAGTCCCGGGACTCTTAACACTGAAGCTTTCTTT
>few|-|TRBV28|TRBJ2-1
CASRPDSRPVTEQFF
TGTGCCAGCAGACCCGACTCCAGGCCCGTTACGGAGCAGTTCTTC
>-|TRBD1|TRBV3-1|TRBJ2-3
CASSQTGVGSDTQYF
TGTGCCAGCAGCCAGACAGGGGTCGGATCAGATACGCAGTATTTT
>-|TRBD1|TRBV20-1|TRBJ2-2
CSARQGNTGELFF
TGCAGTGCCCGACAGGGAAATACCGGGGAGCTGTTTTTT
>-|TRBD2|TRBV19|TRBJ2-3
CASSLAGVGTDTQYF
TGTGCCAGTAGTCTAGCGGGAGTTGGGACAGATACGCAGTATTTT
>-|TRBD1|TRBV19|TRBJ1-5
CASSFGDRGRNQPQLF
TGTGCCAGTAGTTTCGGGGACAGGGGACGCAATCAGCCCCAGCTTTTT
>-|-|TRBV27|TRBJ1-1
CASILGLNEAFF
TGTGCCAGCATATTGGGGTTGAATGAAGCTTTCTTT
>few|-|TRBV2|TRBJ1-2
CASSEARGVGSYGYTF
TGTGCCAGCAGTGAAGCGCGTGGTGTAGGGTCTTATGGCTACACCTTC
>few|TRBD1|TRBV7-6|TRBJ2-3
CASNQGATDTQYF
TGTGCCAGCAACCAGGGGGCCACAGATACGCAGTATTTT
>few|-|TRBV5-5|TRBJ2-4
CASSLGPKNIQYF
TGTGCCAGCAGCTTAGGGCCCAAAAACATTCAGTACTTC
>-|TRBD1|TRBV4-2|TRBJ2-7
CASSPGQGHYEQYF
TGTGCCAGCAGCCCTGGACAGGGCCACTACGAGCAGTACTTC
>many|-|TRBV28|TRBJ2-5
CASLLSGRDGPRETQYF
TGTGCCAGCCTCTTGTCCGGCAGGGATGGGCCGCGAGAGACCCAGTACTTC
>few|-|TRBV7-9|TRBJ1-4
CASSAQGPTNEKLFF
TGTGCCAGCAGCGCCCAGGGACCCACTAATGAAAAACTGTTTTTT
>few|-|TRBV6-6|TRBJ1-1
CASSYEADTEAFF
TGTGCCAGCAGTTATGAAGCGGACACTGAAGCTTTCTTT
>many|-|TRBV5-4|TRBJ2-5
CASSLAWSATQETQYF
TGTGCCAGCAGCTTGGCCTGGTCAGCAACCCAAGAGACCCAGTACTTC
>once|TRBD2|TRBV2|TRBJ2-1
CASSDGAGGGNEQFF
TGTGCCAGCAGTGACGGGGCGGGAGGAGGCAATGAGCAGTTCTTC
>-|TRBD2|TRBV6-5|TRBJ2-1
CASRGLAGNEQFF
TGTGCCAGCAGGGGACTAGCGGGGAATGAGCAGTTCTTC
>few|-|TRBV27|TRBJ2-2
CASSLLPPRYTGELFF
TGTGCCAGCAGTTTACTCCCCCCCCGATACACCGGGGAGCTGTTTTTT
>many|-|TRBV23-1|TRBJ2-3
CASSHRSEGEDTQYF
TGCGCCAGCAGTCATCGCTCGGAGGGTGAAGATACGCAGTATTTT
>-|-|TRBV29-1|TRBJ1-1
CSDRTGNTEAFF
TGCAGCGATCGGACGGGTAACACTGAAGCTTTCTTT
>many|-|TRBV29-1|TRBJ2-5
CSVDLGEETQYF
TGCAGCGTTGATTTAGGGGAAGAGACCCAGTACTTC
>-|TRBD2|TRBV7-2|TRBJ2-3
CASSLPLLAVINKDTQYF
TGTGCCAGCAGCTTACCCTTACTAGCGGTGATAAACAAAGATACGCAGTATTTT
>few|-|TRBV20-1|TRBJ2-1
CSAREPDSSNEQFF
TGCAGTGCTAGAGAGCCGGACAGTTCCAATGAGCAGTTCTTC
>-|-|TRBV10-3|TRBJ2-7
CAISEGEDEQYF
TGTGCCATCAGTGAGGGGGAGGACGAGCAGTACTTC
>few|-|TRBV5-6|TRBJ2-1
CASSFPEGGSRGYNEQFF
TGTGCCAGCAGCTTTCCAGAAGGGGGATCTAGGGGCTACAATGAGCAGTTCTTC
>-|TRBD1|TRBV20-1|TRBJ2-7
CSARYRDSGTYEQYF
TGCAGTGCTAGATACCGGGACAGTGGAACTTACGAGCAGTACTTC
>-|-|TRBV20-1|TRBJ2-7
CSAREPGSLYYEQYF
TGCAGTGCTAGAGAGCCGGGGTCCCTGTACTACGAGCAGTACTTC
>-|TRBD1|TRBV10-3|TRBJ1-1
CATRTGWKDTEAFF
TGTGCCACCCGGACAGGCTGGAAGGATACTGAAGCTTTCTTT
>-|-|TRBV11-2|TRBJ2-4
CASSLDYLDRSTQYF
TGTGCCAGCAGCTTAGATTATTTGGACCGGAGTACTCAGTACTTC
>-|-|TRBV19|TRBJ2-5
CASSIVSQETQYF
TGTGCCAGTAGTATAGTCAGCCAAGAGACCCAGTACTTC
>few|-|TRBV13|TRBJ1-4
CASSAQRDEKLFF
TGTGCCAGCAGCGCTCAGCGTGATGAAAAACTGTTTTTT
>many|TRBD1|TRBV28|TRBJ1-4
CASARGKLFF
TGTGCCAGCGCCAGGGGGAAACTGTTTTTT
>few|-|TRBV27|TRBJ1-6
CASSLGSGSYNSPLHF
TGTGCCAGCAGTTTGGGCAGTGGGTCCTATAATTCACCCCTCCACTTT
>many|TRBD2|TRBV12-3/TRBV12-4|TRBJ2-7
CASRTLAGEQYF
TGTGCCAGCAGAACTTTAGCGGGCGAGCAGTACTTC
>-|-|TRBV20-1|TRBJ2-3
CSARAGSTDTQNF
TGCAGTGCTAGGGCCGGAAGCACAGATACGCAGAATTTT
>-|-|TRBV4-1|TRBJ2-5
CASSQDREHKYF
TGCGCCAGCAGCCAAGACCGAGAGCACAAGTACTTC
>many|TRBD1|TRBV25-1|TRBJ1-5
CASSDPTGHSNQPQHF
TGTGCCAGCAGTGACCCGACAGGGCATAGCAATCAGCCCCAGCATTTT
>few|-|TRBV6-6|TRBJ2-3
CASSLNGDTQYF
TGTGCCAGCAGCCTCAATGGAGATACGCAGTATTTT
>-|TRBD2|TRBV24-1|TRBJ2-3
CATSGLVGGPVTDTQYF
TGTGCCACCAGTGGACTAGTGGGAGGGCCAGTGACAGATACGCAGTATTTT
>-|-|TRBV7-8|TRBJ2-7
CASSNRRPEQYF
TGTGCCAGCAGCAACCGTCGACCCGAGCAGTACTTC
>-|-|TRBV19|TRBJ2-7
CASGESPSYEQYF
TGTGCCAGTGGCGAAAGCCCCTCCTACGAGCAGTACTTC
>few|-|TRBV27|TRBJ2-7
CASSLSGRGYEQYF
TGTGCCAGCAGTTTATCGGGCAGGGGCTACGAGCAGTACTTC
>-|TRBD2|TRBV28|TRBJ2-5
CAGSLLAGVQETQYF
TGTGCCGGCTCCTTACTAGCGGGAGTACAAGAGACCCAGTACTTC
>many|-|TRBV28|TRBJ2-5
CASLTPYQETQYF
TGTGCCAGCTTAACACCGTACCAAGAGACCCAGTACTTC